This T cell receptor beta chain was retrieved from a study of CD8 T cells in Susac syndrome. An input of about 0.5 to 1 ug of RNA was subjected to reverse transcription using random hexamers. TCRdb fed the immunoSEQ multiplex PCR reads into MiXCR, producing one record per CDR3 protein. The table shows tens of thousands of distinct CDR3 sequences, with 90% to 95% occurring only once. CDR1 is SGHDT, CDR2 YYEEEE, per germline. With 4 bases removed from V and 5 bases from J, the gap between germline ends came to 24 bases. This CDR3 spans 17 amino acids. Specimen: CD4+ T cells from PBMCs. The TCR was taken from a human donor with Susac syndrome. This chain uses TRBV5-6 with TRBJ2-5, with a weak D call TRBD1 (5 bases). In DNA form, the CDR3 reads TGTGCCAGCAGCAAAGCAGGGCGCGAAACCCTCCGGGAGACCCAGTACTTC. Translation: CASSKAGRETLRETQYF.